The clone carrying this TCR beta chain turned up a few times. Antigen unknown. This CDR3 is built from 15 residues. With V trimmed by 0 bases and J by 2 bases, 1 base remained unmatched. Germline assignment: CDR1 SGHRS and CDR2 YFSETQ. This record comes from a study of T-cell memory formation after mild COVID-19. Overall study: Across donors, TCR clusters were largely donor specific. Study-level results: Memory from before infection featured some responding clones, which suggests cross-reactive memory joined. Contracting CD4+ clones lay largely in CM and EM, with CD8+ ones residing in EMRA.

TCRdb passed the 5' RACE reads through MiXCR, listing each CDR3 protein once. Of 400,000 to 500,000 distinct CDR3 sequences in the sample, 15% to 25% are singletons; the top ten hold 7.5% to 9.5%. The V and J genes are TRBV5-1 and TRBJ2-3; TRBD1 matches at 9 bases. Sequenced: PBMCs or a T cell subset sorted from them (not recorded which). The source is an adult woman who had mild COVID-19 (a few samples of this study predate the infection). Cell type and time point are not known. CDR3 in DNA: TGCGCCAGCAGCTTGGGGGACAGGGACACAGATACGCAGTATTTT. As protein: CASSLGDRDTDTQYF.